This T cell receptor beta chain comes out of a study of blood T cell repertoires in COVID-19. Study information: Samples representing acute and convalescent COVID-19 were sourced from the United States, Italy and Spain. PBMCs, B-cell-depleted T cells, or T cells provided the cDNA or gDNA that made up the material.

Per the original data handling: Amplification from reference gene primers served as the basis for estimated nucleated cell counts. Libraries were prepared by immunoSEQ multiplex PCR; TCRdb keeps only in-frame clonotypes and omits some of them. V and J calls and clone size come straight from that table; D and trimming were deduced from the DNA. The table records more than 150,000 clones, 70% to 85% of them present only once. Per the germline V gene, CDR1 is LNHDA and CDR2 is SQIVND (reference sequence). This CDR3 is built from 18 residues. Trimming cost V 0 bases and J 2 bases; bases outside gene matches: 6.

The receptor was derived from a woman older than 75 with acute or convalescent COVID-19. Sequencing was carried out using peripheral blood. The rearrangement joins TRBV19 to TRBJ2-1; 11 bases map to TRBD1. The CDR3: CASSIDGGTGGPYNEQFF. The CDR3 nucleotides read TGTGCCAGTAGTATAGATGGAGGGACAGGGGGACCCTACAATGAGCAGTTCTTC.